These 26 T cell receptor beta chains were all obtained from the same sample, sequenced in a study of cytomegalovirus exposure and HLA in healthy donors. 13 Jbeta primers and 60 Vbeta primers were used for the PCR. Here immunoSEQ multiplex PCR was the method, and the copy in TCRdb shows in-frame clones only, minus some. The sample holds around 72,000 clones; roughly 79% are singletons and the top ten take over 6%. Sample: PBMCs. These receptors came from a man aged 50 or older in good health and CMV-seronegative.

The V call is TRBV18, the J call TRBJ1-5; possible D gene TRBD1, 6 bases. Germline loops: CDR1 KGHSH, CDR2 LQKENI. CDR3 length equals 18 residues. With 3 bases removed from V and 0 bases from J, the gap between germline ends came to 18 bases. CDR3 in DNA: TGTGCCAGCTCACCGGCCGGGGGGGACACCTATAGCAATCAGCCCCAGCATTTT. Residues: CASSPAGGDTYSNQPQHF. Full variable domain (outside the CDR3, taken from reference TRBV18 and TRBJ1-5): NAGVMQNPRHLVRRRGQEARLRCSPMKGHSHVYWYRQLPEEGLKFMVYLQKENIIDESGMPKERFSAEFPKEGPSILRIQQVVRGDSAAYFCASSPAGGDTYSNQPQHFGDGTRLSIL.

The chain's CDR3 is CASSLFTSGVQETQYF. In nucleotides, the CDR3 is TGTGCCAGCAGTTTATTCACTAGCGGGGTACAAGAGACCCAGTACTTC. The chain employs TRBV28 and TRBJ2-5; 10 bases match TRBD2. After removal of 1 base from V and 2 bases from J, the junction contained 4 bases not matched to a gene. CDR3 size: 16 residues. The germline V gene encodes CDR1 MDHEN and CDR2 SYDVKM.

This clone was picked up a small number of times. The chain links TRBV11-2 to TRBJ2-3, with TRBD2 as a possible D gene (6 bases). In germline, CDR1 is SGHAT, CDR2 FQNNGV. The V end lost 4 bases, the J end lost 6 bases, and 14 bases lay between the germline ends. The CDR3 sequence is 14 residues long. The CDR3 DNA follows: TGTGCCAGCAGCTCCCGGGGGACTTCGGATACGCAGTATTTT. Translating gives CASSSRGTSDTQYF.

The chain joins TRBV6-5 to TRBJ2-1; 9 bases are a match to TRBD2. The CDR3 sequence is 14 residues long. Unmatched junction bases numbered 5, after V lost 2 bases and J lost 9 bases. The germline CDR1 and CDR2 sequences are MNHEY and SVGAGI. The CDR3 spells CASSYDLLAGEQFF. As DNA, the CDR3 is TGTGCCAGCAGTTACGACCTACTAGCGGGTGAGCAGTTCTTC.

This clone was seen a few times. The chain couples TRBV4-1 to TRBJ1-2, with a weak D call TRBD1 (6 bases). The germline V gene encodes CDR1 MGHRA and CDR2 YSYEKL. The V gene lost 0 bases and the J gene lost 8 bases, with 16 bases spanning the gap. The CDR3 has 15 amino acids. The chain's CDR3 is CASSQDAGEGWGYTF. The CDR3 DNA sequence: TGCGCCAGCAGCCAAGATGCAGGGGAGGGTTGGGGCTACACCTTC.

The V call is TRBV6-5, the J call TRBJ1-2; TRBD1 is a possible D gene (5 bases). Germline V gene data show CDR1 as MNHEY and CDR2 as SVGAGI. The V end was cut by 6 bases, the J end by 4 bases, with 12 bases between. This CDR3 contains 13 residues. In nucleotides, the CDR3 is TGTGCCAGCAGCCCGGACAACCGCTATGGCTACACCTTC. It specifies CASSPDNRYGYTF.

V and J are TRBV2 and TRBJ2-1; 12 bases agree with TRBD1. Germline V lookup: CDR1 SNHLY, CDR2 FYNNEI. V shed 5 bases, J shed 5 bases, and the junction held 7 bases outside the gene matches. CDR3 length: 16 amino acids. For the CDR3, the DNA is TGTGCCAGCAGTCTCCTACGGGACAGGGGGCACAATGAGCAGTTCTTC. Encoded protein: CASSLLRDRGHNEQFF.

The chain carries TRBV4-3 and TRBJ2-1, with 7 bases matching TRBD2. There are 16 residues in the CDR3. Germline lookup yields CDR1 LGHNA and CDR2 YSLEER. V dropped 4 bases and J dropped 4; count of bases not matched to a gene: 10. Written as DNA, the CDR3 is TGCGCCAGCAGCCCGGGGGAGGGTTCACGGTACAATGAGCAGTTCTTC. Its translation is CASSPGEGSRYNEQFF.

The rearrangement uses TRBV5-1 and TRBJ2-7, with TRBD2 matching over 9 bases. J gave up 6 bases and V 7 bases, and 17 bases lay outside the gene matches. The CDR3 sequence is 16 residues long. Germline V lookup: CDR1 SGHRS, CDR2 YFSETQ. CDR3 in amino acids: CASRSLSGSGASEQYF. In DNA form, the CDR3 reads TGCGCCAGCCGGAGCCTTAGCGGGAGTGGGGCTAGCGAGCAGTACTTC. The whole variable domain, filled in from reference TRBV5-1 and TRBJ2-7, reads KAGVTQTPRYLIKTRGQQVTLSCSPISGHRSVSWYQQTPGQGLQFLFEYFSETQRNKGNFPGRFSGRQFSNSRSEMNVSTLELGDSALYLCASRSLSGSGASEQYFGPGTRLTVT.

The chain couples TRBV27 to TRBJ2-7; TRBD2 matches 11 bases. Germline V gene sequence: CDR1 MNHEY, CDR2 SMNVEV (reference sequence). This CDR3 comprises 14 residues. J gave up 2 bases and V 6 bases, and 3 bases lay outside the gene matches. This chain's CDR3 is CASSTSGRTYEQYF. The CDR3 DNA is TGTGCCAGCAGCACTAGCGGGAGAACCTACGAGCAGTACTTC.

The chain couples TRBV7-6 to TRBJ2-5; D uncertain. CDR1 is SGHVS, CDR2 FNYEAQ, per germline. This CDR3 contains 12 residues. Trimming took off 5 bases at V and 0 bases at J, with 4 bases between the two ends. This chain's CDR3 is CASSPNQETQYF. The DNA of the CDR3 is TGTGCCAGCAGCCCAAACCAAGAGACCCAGTACTTC.

The rearrangement uses TRBV6-5 and TRBJ2-2; D not resolved. The CDR3 has 16 amino acids. The V gene lost 1 base and the J gene lost 0 bases, with 9 bases spanning the gap. CDR1 and CDR2 from the germline V gene are MNHEY and SVGAGI. CDR3 nucleotides: TGTGCCAGCAGTTACTATAACAACGCGAACACCGGGGAGCTGTTTTTT. Amino acid sequence: CASSYYNNANTGELFF.

The chain is built from TRBV6-5 and TRBJ1-1; no firm D call. Germline loops: CDR1 MNHEY, CDR2 SVGAGI. The CDR3 spans 11 residues. Trimming removed 7 bases at V and 11 bases at J, with 14 bases between. In DNA form, the CDR3 reads TGTGCCAGCAATCAAGGGAGGTGGGCTTTCTTT. Protein sequence: CASNQGRWAFF.

The chain combines TRBV9 with TRBJ2-3; TRBD2 matches at 8 bases. The CDR3 is 18 residues long. The germline gives CDR1 SGDLS, CDR2 YYNGEE. J was trimmed by 1 base and V by 3 bases; bases with no gene match: 13. Here the CDR3 reads CASSASGGPPLGTDTQYF. CDR3 bases: TGTGCCAGCAGCGCGAGCGGGGGCCCTCCCCTTGGCACAGATACGCAGTATTTT.

This sequence joins TRBV18 and TRBJ1-1, with TRBD1 as a possible D gene (6 bases). The CDR3 has 13 amino acids. The V end was cut by 3 bases, the J end by 6 bases, with 11 bases between. Germline V lookup: CDR1 KGHSH, CDR2 LQKENI. In DNA form, the CDR3 reads TGTGCCAGCTCACCGTCGGGGGGCCCTGAAGCTTTCTTT. Its translation is CASSPSGGPEAFF.

There are a few counts of this clone. The CDR3 here is CASSGGEPPSGSPLHF. In DNA form, the CDR3 reads TGTGCCAGCAGTGGGGGGGAACCTCCGAGCGGTTCACCCCTCCACTTT. The chain combines TRBV2 with TRBJ1-6; TRBD1 is a possible D gene (5 bases). The germline V gene encodes CDR1 SNHLY and CDR2 FYNNEI. With 4 bases removed from V and 9 bases from J, the gap between germline ends came to 19 bases. This CDR3 spans 16 amino acids.

This chain links TRBV2 with TRBJ1-5; 9 bases line up with TRBD1. The V gene end was trimmed by 0 bases and the J gene end by 5 bases; junction bases not matched to a gene: 5. The CDR3 runs 16 residues. Per germline, CDR1 SNHLY and CDR2 FYNNEI. The CDR3 sequence is CASSEALRTGDQPQHF. The CDR3 DNA follows: TGTGCCAGCAGTGAAGCGCTTAGGACAGGGGATCAGCCCCAGCATTTT.

The V and J genes are TRBV28 and TRBJ2-1, with 10 bases that match TRBD2. Germline lookup yields CDR1 MDHEN and CDR2 SYDVKM. Unmatched junction bases numbered 4, after V lost 2 bases and J lost 3 bases. CDR3 length: 16 residues. CDR3 sequence (DNA): TGTGCCAGCAGTTTACGGCTAGCGGGAGTCTACAATGAGCAGTTCTTC. This translates into CASSLRLAGVYNEQFF.

In its sample, this clone was seen once. The chain is built from TRBV4-3 and TRBJ2-3, with D possibly matching TRBD2 (6 bases). The CDR3 is 16 residues long. Trimming left V 0 bases short and J 4 bases short, with 14 bases between. Germline lookup yields CDR1 LGHNA and CDR2 YSLEER. The CDR3 protein is CASSQEGRTFADTQYF. The CDR3 nucleotides read TGCGCCAGCAGCCAAGAAGGGAGGACCTTCGCAGATACGCAGTATTTT.

This chain connects TRBV2 to TRBJ2-1; D possibly corresponds to TRBD1 (6 bases). The CDR3 covers 16 residues. V was shortened by 2 bases and J by 5 bases, with 16 bases between the two germline ends. CDR1 is SNHLY and CDR2 is FYNNEI in the germline V gene. The CDR3 DNA reads as TGTGCCAGCAGTGAACTAACAGGGAAAGGGAACAATGAGCAGTTCTTC. Protein: CASSELTGKGNNEQFF.

V gene TRBV5-1 combines with J gene TRBJ2-7; 11 bases match TRBD1. Looked up from germline, CDR1 is SGHRS and CDR2 is YFSETQ. The length of the CDR3 is 17 residues. V gave up 3 bases and J gave up 7 bases; unmatched junction bases: 15. The CDR3 DNA reads as TGCGCCAGCAGCTCCGGGACAGGGGGTTCCCTACCACGGGAGCAGTACTTC. Its translation is CASSSGTGGSLPREQYF.

The rearrangement joins TRBV9 to TRBJ1-2, with 12 bases that match TRBD1. The CDR3 spans 13 residues. The germline V gene has CDR1 SGDLS and CDR2 YYNGEE. Losses at the gene ends were 9 bases for V and 7 bases for J; bases not matched to a gene: 7. The CDR3 bases are TGTGCCAACCGGGACAGGGGGCCGGGTGGCTACACCTTC. Encoded protein: CANRDRGPGGYTF. The whole variable domain, filled in from reference TRBV9 and TRBJ1-2, reads DSGVTQTPKHLITATGQRVTLRCSPRSGDLSVYWYQQSLDQGLQFLIQYYNGEERAKGNILERFSAQQFPDLHSELNLSSLELGDSALYFCANRDRGPGGYTFGSGTRLTVV.

The chain is built from TRBV6-5 and TRBJ1-2; D is possibly TRBD1 (5 bases). CDR3 length equals 14 residues. The germline CDR1 and CDR2 sequences are MNHEY and SVGAGI. The ends were cut back, 5 bases at V and 5 bases at J, with 15 bases in the middle. The CDR3 reads CASSARGRGYGYTF. The CDR3 DNA reads TGTGCCAGCAGTGCGCGTGGACGGGGGTATGGCTACACCTTC.

In nucleotides, the CDR3 is TGTGCCAGCAGCCGGACTAGCGGGGGGTTGTGGGAGTTCTTC. This codes for CASSRTSGGLWEFF. The chain couples TRBV7-8 to TRBJ2-1; 14 bases line up with TRBD2. V dropped 5 bases and J dropped 14; count of bases not matched to a gene: 8. In germline, CDR1 is SGHVS, CDR2 FQNEAQ. The CDR3 runs 14 residues.

The chain has TRBV11-2 and TRBJ1-1, with TRBD1 as a possible D gene (5 bases). Germline V gene lookup returns CDR1 SGHAT and CDR2 FQNNGV. The CDR3 has 11 residues. Trimming pared 4 bases from V and 7 bases from J, leaving 7 bases between. The CDR3 nucleotides read TGTGCCAGCAGCTATCAGGGTGAAGCTTTCTTT. It encodes CASSYQGEAFF.

CDR3 protein: CASGGRGYEYF. The CDR3, as DNA: TGTGCCAGCGGAGGGCGGGGATACGAGTATTTT. V is TRBV6-1 and J is TRBJ2-3; TRBD2 is a possible D gene (6 bases). The CDR3 loop spans 11 amino acids. The germline V gene has CDR1 MNHNS and CDR2 SASEGT. V lost 8 bases and J 13 bases, leaving 16 bases between the germline ends.